The present entry profiles one T cell receptor (beta chain) with its context. This clone was seen a handful of times. Its antigen is currently not known. Per-base quality was not reported, and no clone a single base away is much larger than it. Libraries came from the immunoSEQ multiplex PCR assay. For the multiplex PCR, a mixture combining 60 forward primers for TCR Vbeta segments and 13 reverse primers for TCR Jbeta segments was used. The CDR3 region of rearranged TCR beta genes was amplified from genomic DNA with a multiplex PCR assay. The amplified TCR beta libraries were sequenced on the Illumina HiSeq System as 87-base-pair reads. Concerning the study's data processing: In a later analysis, tens of millions of unique TCR beta chains were counted across the 650 to 750 repertoires, and roughly 11 million of these chains were shared by at least two donors. To remove PCR and sequencing errors, raw reads were error-corrected and collapsed into unique sequences using a nearest-neighbor algorithm that merged closely related sequences. CDR3 sequences were aligned to IMGT reference sequences to assign V, D and J gene segments. For a sequence to be retained, a match of at least six nucleotides was required to both a V gene segment and a J gene segment. A rearrangement was called productive if the CDR3 had no stop codons and remained in frame with V and J, and every other rearrangement was called non-productive. CDR3 was defined by IMGT convention, running from the second conserved V-encoded cysteine to the conserved J-encoded phenylalanine. The earlier analysis of 500 to 650 of the donors excluded any sequence lacking an unambiguous match to a single V gene segment. In an earlier analysis of approximately 560 of the donors, a V segment was called functional when productive rearrangements were above 56.7%, and segregating when the standard deviation between donors exceeded 5%. A statistical classification framework was built for diagnosing cytomegalovirus status from the catalog of TCR beta chain sequences. In a later analysis, TCR nucleotide sequences were compared against IMGT/GENE-DB human TR gene sequences so that V and J genes could be assigned. In a later analysis, CDR3 sequences and most-parsimonious VDJ recombination scenarios were assigned using the TCRdist pipeline. In a later analysis, every TCR beta chain was defined by the combination of its CDR3 amino acid sequence and its V-gene family, and reads without a unique V-gene family were dropped. To address suspected cross-contamination and a sequencing artifact, a later analysis removed a few hundred highly shared, low-generation-probability nucleotide sequences. A later analysis calculated a clonal expansion index for each public chain from normalized within-repertoire ranks of inferred template counts. In a later analysis, generation probabilities were computed using a VDJ recombination model fitted to out-of-frame rearrangements, and the results were checked against IGoR. Hypergeometric tests were used in a later analysis to score TCR-TCR, TCR-HLA and TCR-CMV co-occurrence, with a repertoire-size bias correction applied to the TCR pairs. To estimate false discovery rates, a later analysis permuted the HLA or CMV assignments 20 times. In a later analysis, co-occurring TCRs were grouped using DBSCAN, and TCRdist sequence similarity was added for clustering within HLA-allele-positive subsets. Repertoires with fewer than 30,000 or more than 120,000 public chains, plus five repertoires with anomalous nucleotide sharing, were excluded from co-occurrence clustering. TCRdb obtained this table from immuneACCESS and retained in-frame rearrangements with V and J assigned. These tables miss some clones; where compared with another copy, unresolved V genes account for less than half of the shortfall, and the remainder is unexplained. The V and J calls and clone size were taken over from that table, and D and trimming were inferred from the DNA. The sample has about 160,000 clones on record, roughly two thirds of them singletons. Jointly, the top ten make up under 3.5% of the sample.

The sample is drawn from a study of cytomegalovirus exposure and HLA in healthy donors (dated by TCRdb to about 2017). For the study in its entirety: In an earlier analysis of approximately 500 of the donors, 276 Gb of sequence data and just under 120 million unique TCR beta sequences from some 170 million T cells were reported. An early release covering roughly 580 HLA-typed donors comprised 250 to 350 gigabases of sequencing data and tens of millions of unique TCR sequences. Of the 350 to 400 genotyped donors, approximately 82% fell in the genetic ancestry cluster associated with self-reported Caucasian donors. The study was designed to test whether signatures of past pathogen exposure could be identified by cataloging public T cell receptors. Using immunosequencing, the study profiled T cell repertoires from 666 subjects and related those repertoires to cytomegalovirus serostatus. Besides the first cohort of more than 650 subjects, a separate validation cohort made up of roughly 120 different subjects was used. To predict cytomegalovirus infection status, the study combined high-throughput TCR immunosequencing, statistical association of individual TCRs with disease status, and machine learning. A later analysis re-analyzed previously published TCR beta repertoires from about 600 donors and added high-resolution HLA genotyping to study TCR occurrence patterns. The later analysis used no new phenotypic data to find candidate immune exposures, relying instead on TCR beta sequences and their occurrence across donors. In an earlier analysis of over 550 of the donors, high-throughput TCR beta sequencing was used to judge whether each TCR beta V gene segment behaved as functional or pseudogenic. Donor age, sex, ethnicity and CMV serostatus were compiled alongside the repertoire data. In a later genetic analysis, genome-wide SNP genotypes for about 65% of the 666 donors were used, and that subset was treated as a discovery cohort. Every discovery cohort repertoire had been produced on one sequencing platform. Both class I and class II loci were covered by HLA typing, at four-digit resolution. Typing coverage differed by locus: A, B, C, DRB1 and DQB1 were typed in roughly 620-630 donors, DQA1 in 500 to 550, DPA1 in approximately 610, and DPB1 in 450 to 490. Five DR-DQ haplotypes were handled as single units for association and clustering because linkage in the cohort was strong. Among roughly 400 genotyped donors of the cohort, an average of about 240,000 unique TCR beta nucleotide sequences were sequenced per donor, 15% to 20% of them non-productive.

What the study reported, not specific to this receptor: Presence/absence analyses assumed roughly uniform sequencing depth across donors, an assumption that may not hold. The earlier analysis of approximately 540 of the donors excluded about 16 rarely observed V segments, including chromosome 9 orphons, because counts were too low. Most TCR sequences were observed very rarely across donors, whereas some public TCRs were present in many individuals. A later analysis associated 16,951 TCR beta sequences with specific HLA alleles at a false discovery rate of 0.05. According to a later analysis, TCR association rates differed among HLA loci, with DRB1 alleles showing the most associated TCRs and HLA-C alleles showing the fewest. In a later genetic analysis, fewer N-insertions in productive TCRs were reported among donors in an Asian-associated ancestry cluster than the roughly 710-donor mean. Correlated functional status among segregating V segments might reflect linkage disequilibrium, but an unknown experimental factor could not be ruled out. A further reported finding was that TCR beta sequences accurately predicted the HLA-A and HLA-B alleles for most subjects in the first cohort. The sequencing pipeline was judged likely to have produced a cluster of highly shared sequence variants as a technical artifact. Several of the top co-occurrence clusters appeared to be linked to parvovirus B19, influenza, CMV and Epstein-Barr virus, according to a later analysis. HLA typing was unavailable for some donors at each locus, so association tests used only the typed subset. For the cohort, immune exposure information was limited to CMV serostatus. In vitro tests confirmed that a few of the cytomegalovirus-associated TCR beta chains recognize cytomegalovirus antigens. A later analysis found that HLA-associated TCR beta chains were more clonally expanded and had lower generation probabilities than equally common non-associated chains. It was suggested by the authors that the approach could potentially be generalized to other disease states and immunological phenotypes. Cytomegalovirus status was reported to be diagnosed by the classifier with high specificity and sensitivity in both the original and validation cohorts. In an earlier analysis of roughly 560 of the donors, most TCR beta V segments were observed in productive rearrangements about 87% or about 30% of the time, broadly matching IMGT annotations. A later analysis found that most CMV-associated TCR beta chains appeared HLA-restricted, with HLA associations seemingly driven largely by CMV exposure. Some IMGT-functional V segments, including TRBV6-2 and TRBV6-3, could not be distinguished by the 87-base-pair reads and were therefore excluded. A later genetic analysis associated a missense DCLRE1C variant with V-gene and J-gene trimming of TCR beta chains, and an independent cohort replicated the association. In the study, some 160 TCR beta chains were listed as associated with cytomegalovirus. Only TCR beta chains were sequenced in this cohort, and the absence of alpha or paired-chain data limited detectable features. Strong co-occurrence of HLA alleles, especially DR and DQ, made assigning TCR associations to individual alleles difficult.

In total, around 600 healthy bone marrow donors made up the cohort. All cohort members were sampled while nominally healthy, although unrecorded immune exposures were likely present. The donor was CMV seronegative and belonged to the group of 350 to 400 seronegative cohort members. Every donor gave a peripheral blood sample, and the peripheral blood mononuclear cells from that sample were used for TCR beta sequencing. Genomic DNA was extracted from the blood cell samples with the Qiagen DNeasy Blood Extraction Kit. Trimming accounts for 5 bases at V and 5 bases at J, while the number of junction bases matched to no gene is 7. Taken from the germline V gene, the CDR1 and CDR2 loops are MNHNS and SASEGT. The CDR3 numbers 14 residues from cysteine through phenylalanine. Of the read, only the CDR3 DNA is kept; its 42 bases are in frame from base 1.

Specimen: PBMCs. This receptor was identified in a woman in her twenties or thirties in good health and CMV-seronegative. The chain is made from TRBV6-1 and TRBJ1-1; 8 middle bases align to TRBD1. Read as DNA, the sequence is TGTGCCAGCAGTCCGAGGACAGGGTATACTGAAGCTTTCTTT. This encodes CASSPRTGYTEAFF.